These 31 T cell receptor beta chains share one sample of origin, sequenced in a study of CD8+ T cells in alopecia areata. Treatment noted: oral pan-JAK inhibitor, 5-10 mg twice daily. Isolated RNA was reverse transcribed into cDNA used as the sequencing template. The method was immunoSEQ multiplex PCR; TCRdb's version includes in-frame clones alone and lacks a portion of them. Seen here are approximately 280,000 clones, nearly 60% observed once, and the top ten hold approximately 1.7%. The sequencing here drew on CD4+ T cells sorted from blood, taken at week 24, from a patient treated with tofacitinib. The receptors stem from a human donor with alopecia areata.

This clone has a handful of counts. The rearrangement joins TRBV6-5 to TRBJ1-2; 7 bases line up with TRBD1. Germline-derived CDR1 and CDR2 are MNHEY and SVGAGI. V gave up 7 bases and J gave up 3 bases; unmatched junction bases: 8. The CDR3 is made up of 14 amino acids. This CDR3 is CASTDRETDYGYTF. The CDR3 DNA follows: TGTGCCAGCACAGACAGGGAGACGGACTATGGCTACACCTTC.

The rearrangement joins TRBV29-1 to TRBJ2-5; D possibly corresponds to TRBD2 (5 bases). This CDR3 has 12 amino acids. The V and J ends lost 5 bases and 4 bases respectively, with 11 bases between them. Germline V gene sequence: CDR1 SQVTM, CDR2 ANQGSEA. CDR3 coding DNA: TGCAGCGTTTCTAGGAGCGGAGAGACCCAGTACTTC. Its protein is CSVSRSGETQYF.

V and J are TRBV28 and TRBJ2-2; no clear D. The CDR3 spans 14 residues. From germline, CDR1 is MDHEN and CDR2 SYDVKM. V lost 8 bases and J 0 bases, leaving 10 bases between the germline ends. The CDR3 protein is CASVRNANTGELFF. Written as DNA, the CDR3 is TGTGCCAGCGTTAGGAACGCGAACACCGGGGAGCTGTTTTTT.

The chain employs TRBV28 and TRBJ1-5, with D maybe TRBD1 (5 bases). The length of the CDR3 is 15 residues. Trimming took off 4 bases at V and 2 bases at J, with 12 bases between the two ends. CDR1 and CDR2 (germline): MDHEN, SYDVKM. The CDR3 bases are TGTGCCAGCAGTTCGACAGTATACGGCAATCAGCCCCAGCATTTT. It specifies CASSSTVYGNQPQHF.

V usage is TRBV30 and J usage is TRBJ1-6, with D perhaps TRBD1 (6 bases). The CDR3 spans 13 residues. Germline V gene sequence: CDR1 GTSNPN, CDR2 SVGIG (reference sequence). Between the trimmed V and J ends, which lost 3 bases and 7 bases, there was a span of 10 bases. The CDR3 reads CAWSSTGNSPLHF. The CDR3 bases are TGTGCCTGGAGCTCGACAGGCAATTCACCCCTCCACTTT.

This clone was detected only a few times. The chain links TRBV7-9 to TRBJ2-1; weak D call: TRBD2 (6 bases). Looked up from germline, CDR1 is SEHNR and CDR2 is FQNEAQ (reference sequence). V was cut by 8 bases and J by 0 bases, with 11 bases left in between. CDR3 length: 14 residues. The CDR3 bases are TGTGCCAGCGGCGGGGAGAGCTCCTACAATGAGCAGTTCTTC. Residues: CASGGESSYNEQFF.

The J gene is TRBJ2-3, the V gene TRBV10-3, with 9 bases lining up with TRBD1. CDR1 ENHRY and CDR2 SYGVKD come from the germline V gene. The CDR3 sequence is 15 residues long. The ends lost 5 bases at V and 5 bases at J; junction bases unmatched: 8. The CDR3 nucleotides are TGTGCCATCAGTACCGGGACAGGGATGGGAGATACGCAGTATTTT. This translates into CAISTGTGMGDTQYF.

The rearrangement links TRBV29-1 to TRBJ2-7; D ambiguous. V dropped 5 bases and J dropped 2 bases, with 7 bases sitting between them. Germline V gene data show CDR1 as SQVTM and CDR2 as ANQGSEA. The CDR3 has 11 residues. The CDR3 sequence: CSVSITYEQYF. DNA for the CDR3: TGCAGCGTTTCGATTACCTACGAGCAGTACTTC.

The chain is built from TRBV30 and TRBJ2-7, with 7 bases identical to TRBD2. The CDR3 totals 11 residues. The germline V gene encodes CDR1 GTSNPN and CDR2 SVGIG (reference sequence). The CDR3 loop reads CAWGGTYEQYF. In DNA form, the CDR3 reads TGTGCGTGGGGGGGGACCTACGAGCAGTACTTC.

This clone has more than one count but fewer than ten. The CDR3 here is CASRAGTGGQPQHF. In DNA form, the CDR3 reads TGTGCCAGCAGAGCCGGGACAGGTGGTCAGCCCCAGCATTTT. V gene TRBV27 combines with J gene TRBJ1-5, with 8 bases aligning to TRBD1. Germline V gene data show CDR1 as MNHEY and CDR2 as SMNVEV (reference sequence). The V and J ends lost 6 bases and 6 bases, in that order; junction bases with no gene match: 7. The CDR3 is 14 residues long.

The chain has TRBV28 and TRBJ2-5; D is ambiguous. Germline V gene data show CDR1 as MDHEN and CDR2 as SYDVKM. This CDR3 comprises 16 residues. Trimming pared 6 bases from V and 2 bases from J, leaving 19 bases between. This CDR3 reads CASRPRTPVFQETQYF. CDR3 DNA: TGTGCCAGCAGACCTCGGACCCCGGTGTTTCAAGAGACCCAGTACTTC.

The chain carries TRBV30 and TRBJ2-1; D gene uncertain. V was clipped by 0 bases and J by 1 base, with 7 bases between them. Looked up from germline, CDR1 is GTSNPN and CDR2 is SVGIG (reference sequence). This CDR3 spans 14 amino acids. This CDR3 reads CAWSVGFSYNEQFF. The CDR3 coding sequence is TGTGCCTGGAGTGTAGGGTTTTCCTACAATGAGCAGTTCTTC.

The chain links TRBV7-6 to TRBJ2-7; 12 positions agree with TRBD1. CDR3 length: 13 residues. Per germline, CDR1 SGHVS and CDR2 FNYEAQ. V dropped 5 bases and J dropped 6; count of bases not matched to a gene: 2. CDR3: CASSRDRGPEQYF. The DNA of the CDR3 is TGTGCCAGCAGCCGGGACAGGGGGCCCGAGCAGTACTTC.

V and J are TRBV7-2 and TRBJ2-4; either TRBD1 or TRBD2 may supply D (5 bases each). Germline CDR1 SGHTA, CDR2 FQGNSA. Trimming took 3 bases from V and 9 from J, leaving 6 bases between them. The CDR3 is 11 amino acids. CDR3 amino acids: CASSLRGIQYF. Written as DNA, the CDR3 is TGTGCCAGCAGCTTGAGGGGCATTCAGTACTTC.

This clone was counted between two and nine times. The rearrangement joins TRBV10-3 to TRBJ2-3; D may correspond to TRBD1 or TRBD2 (5 bases each). CDR3 length: 14 residues. The germline V gene encodes CDR1 ENHRY and CDR2 SYGVKD. V was pared by 0 bases and J by 9 bases, with 13 bases between. The CDR3 here is CAISESGWGPTQYF. The CDR3 region has the DNA TGTGCCATCAGTGAGTCTGGGTGGGGACCGACGCAGTATTTT.

The rearrangement joins TRBV5-1 to TRBJ2-7, with TRBD1 identical over 7 bases. J gave up 2 bases and V 0 bases, and 11 bases lay outside the gene matches. The CDR3 spans 17 residues. CDR1 and CDR2 from the germline V gene are SGHRS and YFSETQ. The CDR3 DNA is TGCGCCAGCAGCTTGGCCCTAGGGACAGCTCCTCCCTACGAGCAGTACTTC. The encoded protein is CASSLALGTAPPYEQYF.

This sequence joins TRBV28 and TRBJ2-5; D gene ambiguous. Trimming cost V 4 bases and J 5 bases, with 8 bases left between them. This CDR3 has 12 residues. Germline loops: CDR1 MDHEN, CDR2 SYDVKM. As DNA, the CDR3 is TGTGCCAGCAGTTCGCAAAGGGAGACCCAGTACTTC. This gives the protein CASSSQRETQYF.

The chain combines TRBV25-1 with TRBJ1-5; D unresolved. The germline CDR1 and CDR2 sequences are MGHDK and SYGVNS. V was trimmed by 4 bases and J by 9 bases, leaving 4 bases between them. The CDR3 has 10 amino acids. Here the CDR3 reads CASSGSPQHF. The CDR3 DNA reads TGTGCCAGCAGTGGGTCGCCCCAGCATTTT.

The chain employs TRBV20-1 and TRBJ2-5; D call uncertain. The CDR3 contains 11 residues. With 5 bases removed from V and 3 bases from J, the gap between germline ends came to 7 bases. In germline, CDR1 is DFQATT, CDR2 SNEGSKA (reference sequence). The CDR3 loop reads CSARSKETQYF. The DNA of the CDR3 is TGCAGTGCTCGCAGTAAAGAGACCCAGTACTTC.

The chain employs TRBV28 and TRBJ2-3; D is unclear. Germline V gene sequence: CDR1 MDHEN, CDR2 SYDVKM. This CDR3 has 12 amino acids. V dropped 6 bases and J dropped 0 bases, with 4 bases sitting between them. CDR3 region: CASRLSTDTQYF. The CDR3 DNA follows: TGTGCCAGCAGACTTAGCACAGATACGCAGTATTTT.

V is TRBV9 and J is TRBJ2-5, with D possibly matching TRBD1 (6 bases). Deletions cut 2 bases from V and 7 bases from J, with 18 bases between. This CDR3 region has 15 residues. Looked up from germline, CDR1 is SGDLS and CDR2 is YYNGEE. The CDR3 sequence: CASSVGRTVLGTQYF. In DNA, the CDR3 is TGTGCCAGCAGCGTGGGCCGGACAGTCTTGGGGACCCAGTACTTC.

The CDR3 reads CASRVAGGTDTQYF. The CDR3 DNA reads as TGTGCCAGCAGGGTAGCGGGGGGCACAGATACGCAGTATTTT. J is TRBJ2-3 and V is TRBV14; 9 positions agree with TRBD2. With V trimmed by 6 bases and J by 1 base, 2 bases remained unmatched. The CDR3 spans 14 residues. From germline, CDR1 is SGHDN and CDR2 FVKESK.

This chain connects TRBV28 to TRBJ2-6; D remains unclear. CDR3 length: 16 residues. Germline V gene lookup returns CDR1 MDHEN and CDR2 SYDVKM. Trimming removed 3 bases at V and 0 bases at J, with 9 bases between. DNA of the CDR3: TGTGCCAGCAGTTTCACGACGGGCTCTGGGGCCAACGTCCTGACTTTC. Amino acid sequence: CASSFTTGSGANVLTF.

As concerns this clone: Germline is not matched at one junction end, which may reflect a read error. This chain's CDR3 is CASSPSPVPGPMNTEAFF. CDR3 coding DNA: TGTGCTAGCAGCCCTTCCCCTGTTCCAGGACCCATGAACACTGAAGCTTTCTTT. The chain couples TRBV7-7 to TRBJ1-1; D remains unclear. CDR3 length: 18 residues. Germline V gene lookup returns CDR1 SSHAT and CDR2 FNYEAQ (reference sequence).

The J gene is TRBJ2-3, the V gene TRBV5-6; D uncertain. Trimming stripped 3 bases from V and 8 bases from J, with 7 bases between. Germline V gene sequence: CDR1 SGHDT, CDR2 YYEEEE. CDR3 length: 11 amino acids. In nucleotides, the CDR3 is TGTGCCAGCAGCTCCACGGTTACGCAGTATTTT. It specifies CASSSTVTQYF.

This rearrangement joins TRBV30 to TRBJ2-3; D gene ambiguous. Germline CDR1 and CDR2: GTSNPN and SVGIG (reference sequence). V was pared by 5 bases and J by 2 bases, with 17 bases between. CDR3 length: 15 amino acids. Here the CDR3 DNA reads TGTGCCTGGGATCCGAGCCGTCGGCACACAGATACGCAGTATTTT. Its protein is CAWDPSRRHTDTQYF.

J is TRBJ2-7 and V is TRBV29-1; 9 bases map to TRBD1. The J segment lost 4 bases and the V segment lost 7 bases, leaving 11 bases of the junction unmatched. The CDR3 spans 14 residues. CDR1 is SQVTM, CDR2 ANQGSEA, per germline. The CDR3 reads CSARRGTGSYEQYF. DNA of the CDR3: TGCAGCGCCCGCCGAGGGACAGGGAGTTACGAGCAGTACTTC.

The chain recombines TRBV15 with TRBJ1-4; TRBD1 is a possible D gene (6 bases). Trimming shortened V by 6 bases and J by 3 bases, and 8 bases separated the two germline ends. The CDR3 is 13 amino acids. CDR1 is LNHNV, CDR2 YYDKDF, per germline (reference sequence). CDR3 in amino acids: CATRDSPNEKLFF. CDR3 bases: TGTGCCACCAGGGACAGCCCTAATGAAAAACTGTTTTTT. The whole variable domain, remainder taken from reference TRBV15 and TRBJ1-4, is DAMVIQNPRYQVTQFGKPVTLSCSQTLNHNVMYWYQQKSSQAPKLLFHYYDKDFNNEADTPDNFQSRRPNTSFCFLDIRSPGLGDTAMYLCATRDSPNEKLFFGSGTQLSVL.

Of note for this clone: At the DNA level, this CDR3 is encoded by other sequences in the same sample as well. The genes are TRBV5-1 and TRBJ2-3; D not certain. Looked up from germline, CDR1 is SGHRS and CDR2 is YFSETQ. V shed 0 bases and J shed 2 bases, with 4 bases lying between them. This CDR3 spans 13 amino acids. Here the CDR3 reads CASSLAPTDTQYF. The CDR3 DNA reads TGCGCCAGCAGCTTGGCTCCCACAGATACGCAGTATTTT.

V usage is TRBV29-1 and J usage is TRBJ1-5; D is unresolved. Trimming shortened V by 6 bases and J by 0 bases, and 9 bases separated the two germline ends. From germline, CDR1 is SQVTM and CDR2 ANQGSEA. The CDR3 contains 13 residues. The CDR3 loop reads CSVSRNSNQPQHF. CDR3 bases: TGCAGCGTCTCGCGGAATAGCAATCAGCCCCAGCATTTT.

The chain combines TRBV12-5 with TRBJ1-6, with D tentatively TRBD1 (5 bases). The CDR3 runs to 16 residues. Trimming stripped 5 bases from V and 12 bases from J, with 23 bases between. Germline V CDR1 and CDR2: LGHNT, FRNRAP. In DNA form, the CDR3 reads TGTGCTAGTGGTCCCCCTTGGGGGGATCCTGCCAAACCCCTCCACTTT. It is translated as CASGPPWGDPAKPLHF. The complete variable domain, with remaining parts taken from reference TRBV12-5 and TRBJ1-6, reads DARVTQTPRHKVTEMGQEVTMRCQPILGHNTVFWYRQTMMQGLELLAYFRNRAPLDDSGMPKDRFSAEMPDATLATLKIQPSEPRDSAVYFCASGPPWGDPAKPLHFGNGTRLTVT.